The sequence of this T cell receptor beta chain was determined in a study of regulatory T cells in long-lasting Graves disease (dated by TCRdb to about 2021). As for the study more broadly: Persistent Graves' disease meant more than 5 years of antithyroid drug treatment with TSH receptor autoantibodies that stayed positive. This study used TCR sequencing and RNA sequencing of peripheral blood to compare persistent Graves' disease patients against newly diagnosed Graves' disease patients. The study was conducted in China and was registered as a clinical trial. A total of 35 or so samples were covered by TCR sequencing, comprising approximately 13 persistent and around 20 newly diagnosed Graves' disease patients. Persistent Graves' disease patients in the clinical cohort had taken antithyroid drugs for 9.5 to 13 years on average. The paper as a whole reports these results and caveats: Preferential use of TRBV28, TRBJ1-2 and TRBJ2-5 was observed in persistent disease, whereas TRBV20-1 and TRBJ2-1 were favored in newly diagnosed disease. Only the TCR beta chain was sequenced and analyzed. The study examined only peripheral blood because the primary lesion, thyroid tissue, could not be accessed. The authors noted that the small sample size was a limitation that may lower accuracy. Persistent Graves' disease patients showed lower TCR Shannon entropy and fewer highly expanded clones than newly diagnosed patients, suggesting clonal expansion. More public clonotypes were shared among persistent patients (2,741) than among newly diagnosed patients (under 1,000).

Trimming removed 3 bases from V and 0 bases from J; the gene matches leave 4 bases unexplained. The CDR3 runs 15 residues from the cysteine to the phenylalanine. Just the 45-base CDR3 DNA is kept, in frame starting at base 1. Per the germline V gene, MGHDK is the CDR1 and SYGVNS is the CDR2. Read against the paper, the sample's time point label means: persistent/refractory GD, antithyroid drugs over 5 years with positive TRAb. For both TCR sequencing and RNA sequencing, RNA was extracted from PBMCs in TRIzol. The diagnosis of Graves' disease followed American Thyroid Association guidelines. Patients were recruited from an endocrinology department in Xi'an, China. Each patient gave approximately 10 milliliters of peripheral blood, collected in an EDTA anticoagulant tube. Ficoll Paque Plus density gradient separation was used to isolate PBMCs, and no further T cell sorting was done. An Agilent 2100 Bioanalyzer and agarose gel were used to assess RNA quality, and a NanoDrop 2000 was used to measure RNA concentration.

A few counts support this clonotype. Its antigen remains unidentified. Base quality data are lacking; no much larger clone is found one base away. Library preparation employed multiplex PCR. Sequencing instrument: Illumina HiSeq 4000. TCR beta libraries were built with iRepertoire HTBI primers and Arm-PCR amplification of CDR3 regions. Gel purification was performed on PCR products prior to sequencing. The study's processing was this. A total of roughly 58 TRBV and some 15 TRBJ segments were identified across samples and were used for gene usage analysis of CDR3 amino acid clonotypes. Filtered high-quality paired reads were merged into contigs using COPE and FqMerger. Contigs were aligned with BLAST to IMGT TRBV, TRBD and TRBJ reference genes, and CDR3 was defined per IMGT. Highly expanded clones were defined as clonotypes with a frequency above 0.1%. Repertoire diversity was measured by Shannon entropy, and V-J evenness by the Gini coefficient. Clonotypes shared by more than one individual were considered public. TCRdb trimmed public reads at Q25 via fastp, called clones via MiXCR and kept in-frame beta chains. Entries that share a CDR3 protein sequence are merged under the most common genes and DNA. The V and J calls and clone size come from TCRdb's table, not from the authors' own analysis. This sample holds about 660,000 distinct CDR3 sequences; around 32% were observed only once. Around 40% of the sample comes from the top ten.

Sequencing was performed on peripheral blood mononuclear cells (PBMCs), taken when the disease was refractory, from a patient treated with antithyroid drugs. The sequence was collected from a female donor with Graves disease. This chain is built from TRBV25-1 and TRBJ2-7, with 8 middle bases fitting TRBD2. The DNA reads as follows: TGTGCCAGCAGTGAGCGACTAGCGTACTCCTACGAGCAGTACTTC. Translated, this gives CASSERLAYSYEQYF.